The rows below give T cell receptor beta chains drawn from one sample of a study of CD8 T cells in Susac syndrome. MiXCR, run by TCRdb on the immunoSEQ multiplex PCR reads, gives a single entry per CDR3 protein. The sample lists about 150,000 distinct CDR3 sequences; 85% to 95% were seen once. Source material: CD4+ T cells from PBMCs. The source is a human donor with Susac syndrome. The CDR3 runs from the conserved cysteine through the conserved F or W. A D gene is named only where the DNA matches it firmly. Size is omitted from some rows. Given values are once, few, many or a class for expanded clones.

CDR3: CASSTDGRPYEQYF
DNA: TGTGCCAGTAGTACGGACGGAAGACCCTACGAGCAGTACTTC
D: .
J: TRBJ2-7
V: TRBV19
size: .

CDR3: CSARETGKLGYGYTF
DNA: TGCAGTGCTAGAGAGACAGGGAAATTAGGCTATGGCTACACCTTC
D: TRBD1
J: TRBJ1-2
V: TRBV20-1
size: .

CDR3: CASSLAGLAGELFF
DNA: TGCGCCAGCAGCTTGGCCGGACTAGCCGGGGAGCTGTTTTTT
D: TRBD2
J: TRBJ2-2
V: TRBV5-1
size: .

CDR3: CASSVEFQAGNTIYF
DNA: TGTGCCAGCAGCGTAGAGTTCCAGGCTGGAAACACCATATATTTT
D: .
J: TRBJ1-3
V: TRBV9
size: .

CDR3: CSVRTQGIYYGYTF
DNA: TGCAGCGTTCGGACACAGGGGATATACTATGGCTACACCTTC
D: TRBD1
J: TRBJ1-2
V: TRBV29-1
size: .

CDR3: CASSLGPHNSPLHF
DNA: TGTGCCAGCAGCCTCGGGCCCCATAATTCACCCCTCCACTTT
D: .
J: TRBJ1-6
V: TRBV7-8
size: .

CDR3: CASSLKGGERYTF
DNA: TGTGCCAGCAGCTTAAAGGGTGGGGAACGCTACACCTTC
D: .
J: TRBJ1-2
V: TRBV7-3
size: .

CDR3: CASAETTPTNEKLFF
DNA: TGTGCCAGCGCTGAGACGACTCCAACTAATGAAAAACTGTTTTTT
D: .
J: TRBJ1-4
V: TRBV25-1
size: .

CDR3: CASSQGQFKETQYF
DNA: TGTGCCAGCAGCCAGGGACAGTTCAAAGAGACCCAGTACTTC
D: TRBD1
J: TRBJ2-5
V: TRBV12-3/TRBV12-4
size: .

CDR3: CASSYFLSSGANVLTF
DNA: TGTGCCAGCAGTTATTTCTTGAGCTCTGGGGCCAACGTCCTGACTTTC
D: .
J: TRBJ2-6
V: TRBV6-5
size: .

CDR3: CASSRLRGGSSTDTQYF
DNA: TGTGCCAGCAGCCGACTCCGGGGGGGCTCTAGCACAGATACGCAGTATTTT
D: TRBD2
J: TRBJ2-3
V: TRBV14
size: .

CDR3: CASSRGGGPSTDTQYF
DNA: TGTGCCAGCAGCCGCGGGGGGGGCCCTAGCACAGATACGCAGTATTTT
D: TRBD2
J: TRBJ2-3
V: TRBV5-8
size: once

CDR3: CATNRDLNKGYTF
DNA: TGTGCCACCAACCGGGACCTAAACAAGGGCTACACCTTC
D: .
J: TRBJ1-2
V: TRBV2
size: .

CDR3: CSARVRGFGNTIYF
DNA: TGCAGTGCTAGAGTCAGGGGTTTCGGAAACACCATATATTTT
D: .
J: TRBJ1-3
V: TRBV20-1
size: once

CDR3: CASRGTGFSYEQYF
DNA: TGTGCCTCCCGCGGGACAGGGTTCTCCTACGAGCAGTACTTC
D: TRBD1
J: TRBJ2-7
V: TRBV12-3/TRBV12-4
size: .

CDR3: CSARGQRNTEAFF
DNA: TGCAGTGCTAGGGGACAGAGGAACACTGAAGCTTTCTTT
D: TRBD1
J: TRBJ1-1
V: TRBV20-1
size: once

CDR3: CASTPGGELGIQYF
DNA: TGTGCCAGCACCCCAGGGGGCGAGTTAGGCATTCAGTACTTC
D: TRBD1
J: TRBJ2-4
V: TRBV7-9
size: .

CDR3: CASSDQPGLAGIYEQYF
DNA: TGTGCCAGCAGCGACCAACCCGGACTAGCGGGGATATACGAGCAGTACTTC
D: TRBD2
J: TRBJ2-7
V: TRBV3-1
size: .

CDR3: CASSQAFRLLAGKYYNEQFF
DNA: TGCGCCAGCAGCCAAGCTTTTCGCTTGCTAGCGGGGAAATACTACAATGAGCAGTTCTTC
D: TRBD2
J: TRBJ2-1
V: TRBV4-3
size: .

CDR3: CASSELPDRSYGYTF
DNA: TGTGCCAGCAGCGAGCTCCCAGACAGGTCCTATGGCTACACCTTC
D: .
J: TRBJ1-2
V: TRBV9
size: once

CDR3: CASSSPLYEQYF
DNA: TGTGCCAGCAGTTCCCCCCTTTACGAGCAGTACTTC
D: .
J: TRBJ2-7
V: TRBV25-1
size: .

CDR3: CSARQGGNEKLFF
DNA: TGCAGCGCACGACAGGGGGGGAATGAAAAACTGTTTTTT
D: TRBD1
J: TRBJ1-4
V: TRBV29-1
size: .

CDR3: CSAGTSGEQYF
DNA: TGCAGTGCTGGGACTAGCGGCGAGCAGTACTTC
D: TRBD2
J: TRBJ2-7
V: TRBV20-1
size: .

CDR3: CASSSILNEKLFF
DNA: TGCGCCAGCAGTAGTATCCTCAATGAAAAACTGTTTTTT
D: .
J: TRBJ1-4
V: TRBV5-1
size: .

CDR3: CASSLKGSNDEQFF
DNA: TGCGCCAGCAGCTTGAAGGGGTCAAACGATGAGCAGTTCTTC
D: .
J: TRBJ2-1
V: TRBV5-1
size: .

CDR3: CSATAVRSSYEQYF
DNA: TGCAGTGCTACGGCGGTGAGGAGCTCCTACGAGCAGTACTTC
D: .
J: TRBJ2-7
V: TRBV20-1
size: .

CDR3: CASSQRTGTNEQFF
DNA: TGTGCCAGCAGCCAACGGACAGGGACCAATGAGCAGTTCTTC
D: TRBD1
J: TRBJ2-1
V: TRBV2
size: .

CDR3: CASSERGQVSYEQYF
DNA: TGTGCCAGCAGTGAAAGGGGACAGGTCTCCTACGAGCAGTACTTC
D: TRBD1
J: TRBJ2-7
V: TRBV6-1
size: .

CDR3: CASSQVGGVEKLFF
DNA: TGTGCCAGCAGCCAAGTGGGGGGCGTTGAAAAACTGTTTTTT
D: .
J: TRBJ1-4
V: TRBV3-1
size: .

CDR3: CSARVPGQGAVQPQHF
DNA: TGCAGTGCTAGAGTTCCTGGACAGGGCGCCGTTCAGCCCCAGCATTTT
D: TRBD1
J: TRBJ1-5
V: TRBV20-1
size: .

CDR3: CASRRGTRQEYQETQYF
DNA: TGTGCCAGCAGACGCGGCACCAGACAGGAGTACCAAGAGACCCAGTACTTC
D: .
J: TRBJ2-5
V: TRBV12-3/TRBV12-4
size: .

CDR3: CASSILAINEQFF
DNA: TGCGCCAGCAGCATCCTAGCGATCAATGAGCAGTTCTTC
D: .
J: TRBJ2-1
V: TRBV5-1
size: .

CDR3: CSAYPGGQETQYF
DNA: TGCAGTGCTTACCCCGGGGGCCAAGAGACCCAGTACTTC
D: .
J: TRBJ2-5
V: TRBV20-1
size: .

CDR3: CASSSAGGLETQYF
DNA: TGTGCCAGCAGCTCCGCGGGGGGGTTGGAGACCCAGTACTTC
D: TRBD2
J: TRBJ2-5
V: TRBV7-2
size: .

CDR3: CASSPIGRGASGDSPLHF
DNA: TGTGCCAGCTCACCAATCGGGCGAGGAGCCTCAGGAGATTCACCCCTCCACTTT
D: .
J: TRBJ1-6
V: TRBV18
size: .

CDR3: CASKGSNYEQYF
DNA: TGTGCCAGCAAGGGGTCGAACTACGAGCAGTACTTC
D: .
J: TRBJ2-7
V: TRBV3-1
size: .

CDR3: CASRGTNNEQFF
DNA: TGTGCCAGCAGGGGCACAAACAATGAGCAGTTCTTC
D: .
J: TRBJ2-1
V: TRBV11-3
size: .

CDR3: CASSSQRVMGNQPQHF
DNA: TGTGCCAGCAGTTCCCAGCGGGTGATGGGCAATCAGCCCCAGCATTTT
D: .
J: TRBJ1-5
V: TRBV12-3/TRBV12-4
size: .

CDR3: CASSPTSGTSGYNEQFF
DNA: TGTGCCAGCAGCCCCACCTCCGGGACTAGCGGCTACAATGAGCAGTTCTTC
D: TRBD2
J: TRBJ2-1
V: TRBV9
size: .

CDR3: CASSPPGGRINIQYF
DNA: TGTGCCAGCAGTCCCCCCGGGGGGCGCATAAACATTCAGTACTTC
D: .
J: TRBJ2-4
V: TRBV27
size: .

CDR3: CSVGQGNSPLHF
DNA: TGCAGCGTGGGACAGGGTAATTCACCCCTCCACTTT
D: TRBD1
J: TRBJ1-6
V: TRBV29-1
size: .

CDR3: CSARAGVASQPQHF
DNA: TGCAGTGCTAGGGCAGGGGTGGCGAGTCAGCCCCAGCATTTT
D: .
J: TRBJ1-5
V: TRBV20-1
size: .

CDR3: CASSLALKGGELFF
DNA: TGCGCCAGCAGCTTGGCCCTCAAAGGCGGGGAGCTGTTTTTT
D: .
J: TRBJ2-2
V: TRBV5-1
size: once

CDR3: CATSRTGSSYEQYF
DNA: TGTGCCACCAGTCGGACAGGGAGCTCCTACGAGCAGTACTTC
D: TRBD1
J: TRBJ2-7
V: TRBV6-6
size: .

CDR3: CASSSSSWNTGELFF
DNA: TGTGCCAGCAGTTCCTCGTCCTGGAACACCGGGGAGCTGTTTTTT
D: .
J: TRBJ2-2
V: TRBV6-2/TRBV6-3
size: .

CDR3: CSAGQGGGREYGYTF
DNA: TGCAGCGCCGGCCAGGGGGGAGGCAGGGAATATGGCTACACCTTC
D: TRBD1
J: TRBJ1-2
V: TRBV29-1
size: .

CDR3: CASSSGQAQYF
DNA: TGTGCCAGCAGTTCCGGGCAGGCGCAGTATTTT
D: .
J: TRBJ2-3
V: TRBV6-6
size: .

CDR3: CSARGASGGARAREQFF
DNA: TGCAGTGCTAGAGGGGCTAGCGGGGGGGCCCGGGCGCGTGAGCAGTTCTTC
D: TRBD2
J: TRBJ2-1
V: TRBV20-1
size: once

CDR3: CSALQGNTEAFF
DNA: TGCAGTGCACTACAGGGTAACACTGAAGCTTTCTTT
D: .
J: TRBJ1-1
V: TRBV20-1
size: .

CDR3: CASSPGTDQPQHF
DNA: TGTGCCAGCTCACCCGGGACAGATCAGCCCCAGCATTTT
D: TRBD1
J: TRBJ1-5
V: TRBV18
size: .

CDR3: CSVARTGGSYEQYF
DNA: TGCAGCGTTGCCCGGACAGGGGGCTCCTACGAGCAGTACTTC
D: TRBD1
J: TRBJ2-7
V: TRBV29-1
size: .

CDR3: CASSQDAGKEQFF
DNA: TGCGCCAGCAGCCAAGATGCAGGCAAGGAGCAGTTCTTC
D: .
J: TRBJ2-1
V: TRBV4-1
size: once

CDR3: CASWRDTEAFF
DNA: TGTGCCAGCTGGAGGGACACTGAAGCTTTCTTT
D: .
J: TRBJ1-1
V: TRBV27
size: .